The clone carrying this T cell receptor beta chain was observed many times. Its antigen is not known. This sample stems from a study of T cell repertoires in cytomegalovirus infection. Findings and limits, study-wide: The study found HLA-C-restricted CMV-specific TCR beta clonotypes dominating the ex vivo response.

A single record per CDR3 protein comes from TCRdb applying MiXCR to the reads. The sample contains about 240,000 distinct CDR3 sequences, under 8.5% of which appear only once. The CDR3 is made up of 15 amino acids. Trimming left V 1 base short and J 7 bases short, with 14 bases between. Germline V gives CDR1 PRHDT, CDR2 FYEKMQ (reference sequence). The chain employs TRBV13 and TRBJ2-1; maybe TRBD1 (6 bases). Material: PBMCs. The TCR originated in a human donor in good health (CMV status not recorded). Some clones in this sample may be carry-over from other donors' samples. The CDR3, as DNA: TGTGCCAGCAGCTTAGCTTCGAACAGGGCGAATGAGCAGTTCTTC. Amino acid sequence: CASSLASNRANEQFF. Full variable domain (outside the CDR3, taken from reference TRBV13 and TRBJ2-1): AAGVIQSPRHLIKEKRETATLKCYPIPRHDTVYWYQQGPGQDPQFLISFYEKMQSDKGSIPDRFSAQQFSDYHSELNMSSLELGDSALYFCASSLASNRANEQFFGPGTRLTVL.